These T cell receptor beta chains were read from a single sample in a study of radiotherapy plus CTLA-4 blockade in lung cancer. Assay: immunoSEQ multiplex PCR; the TCRdb copy retains only in-frame clones and omits some. This table has 62,000 or so clones, around 80% appearing once. The sample was peripheral blood, taken from a patient treated with radiotherapy plus ipilimumab. Receptor source: a human donor with non-small cell lung cancer who had a complete response to radiotherapy plus ipilimumab. CDR3s include the opening cysteine and the closing phenylalanine or tryptophan. Each record gives: V gene, D gene, J gene, clone size, CDR3 protein, CDR3 DNA. D genes are given only for firm matches. Only part of the rows carry a size: once, few, many, or a class if the clone is expanded.

>TRBV6-4|TRBD2|TRBJ2-3|-
CASSDQAGGPGDTQYF
TGTGCCAGCAGTGACCAAGCGGGAGGGCCAGGAGATACGCAGTATTTT
>TRBV7-2|-|TRBJ1-1|once
CASSFALLEAFF
TGTGCCAGCAGCTTTGCCCTCCTTGAAGCTTTCTTT
>TRBV7-2|-|TRBJ2-1|-
CASSLDHTGGNEQFF
TGTGCCAGCAGCTTGGATCATACAGGTGGAAATGAGCAGTTCTTC
>TRBV18|-|TRBJ1-3|-
CASSSGGSTGNTIYF
TGTGCCAGCTCCTCGGGGGGCAGCACTGGAAACACCATATATTTT
>TRBV10-3|-|TRBJ1-5|-
CAISAAGQPQHF
TGTGCCATCAGTGCTGCGGGACAGCCCCAGCATTTT
>TRBV27|TRBD2|TRBJ2-3|-
CASSFRAGGLSDTQYF
TGTGCCAGCAGTTTCCGAGCGGGGGGGCTTTCAGATACGCAGTATTTT
>TRBV7-8|-|TRBJ2-1|-
CASSLRGSYNEQFF
TGTGCCAGCAGCTTAAGAGGGTCCTACAATGAGCAGTTCTTC
>TRBV5-1|-|TRBJ2-7|-
CASSLGLEQYF
TGCGCCAGCAGCTTGGGGCTCGAGCAGTACTTC
>TRBV7-9|TRBD1|TRBJ1-1|once
CASSAWDRGDTEAFF
TGTGCCAGCAGCGCTTGGGACAGGGGTGACACTGAAGCTTTCTTT
>TRBV28|TRBD1|TRBJ1-2|-
CASRPTGTGYGYTF
TGTGCCAGCAGACCAACCGGGACAGGCTATGGCTACACCTTC
>TRBV30|TRBD2|TRBJ2-5|-
CAWNWEGETQYF
TGTGCCTGGAACTGGGAGGGGGAGACCCAGTACTTC
>TRBV28|-|TRBJ2-1|-
CATSLLGLLYNEQFF
TGTGCCACCTCACTCCTGGGCCTTCTCTACAATGAGCAGTTCTTC
>TRBV11-3|-|TRBJ2-1|-
CASSSDRGGSYNEQFF
TGTGCCAGCAGCTCCGACAGGGGAGGGTCCTACAATGAGCAGTTCTTC
>TRBV5-1|TRBD1|TRBJ2-2|-
CASSRDSSNTGELFF
TGCGCCAGCAGCCGGGACAGCAGCAACACCGGGGAGCTGTTTTTT
>TRBV18|-|TRBJ2-2|-
CASSPNMKGTGELFF
TGTGCCAGCTCACCGAACATGAAGGGCACCGGGGAGCTGTTTTTT
>TRBV19|TRBD2|TRBJ2-1|-
CASSNLAGGVDEQFF
TGTGCCAGTAGTAATCTAGCGGGGGGAGTCGATGAGCAGTTCTTC
>TRBV9|TRBD1|TRBJ1-1|-
CASSLNGQGNTEAFF
TGTGCCAGCAGCCTAAATGGACAGGGGAACACTGAAGCTTTCTTT
>TRBV7-8|TRBD2|TRBJ2-2|-
CASSAGTSGRANTGELFF
TGTGCCAGCAGCGCAGGGACTAGCGGGAGGGCGAACACCGGGGAGCTGTTTTTT